This is a list of T cell receptor beta chains from one sample in a study of cytomegalovirus exposure and HLA in healthy donors. Data came from immunoSEQ multiplex PCR; TCRdb stores just in-frame clones and leaves some out. The sample lists about 140,000 clones; approximately 70% were seen once. Sequencing was performed on PBMCs. The receptors were gathered from a human donor in good health. Both conserved end residues are part of each CDR3. The D gene is left open where the match is weak. Size tells how often a clone was seen (once, few, many) or the class of an expanded clone, and some rows leave it out.

>14|TRBV4-1|NA|TRBJ2-2|few
TGCGCCAGCAGCCAAGAGACGGGGTCCGGGGAGCTGTTTTTT
CASSQETGSGELFF
>17|TRBV4-2|NA|TRBJ2-1|NA
TGTGCCAGCAGCCAAGGTCGAGCGGGTTGGGACGGCAATGAGCAGTTCTTC
CASSQGRAGWDGNEQFF
>16|TRBV11-2|TRBD2|TRBJ2-5|once
TGTGCCAGCAGCCCCGGGACTAGCGGGGCCCAAGAGACCCAGTACTTC
CASSPGTSGAQETQYF
>14|TRBV19|TRBD1|TRBJ2-7|few
TGTGCCAGTAGCGCCGGGACAGGAGACTACGAGCAGTACTTC
CASSAGTGDYEQYF
>15|TRBV2|TRBD1|TRBJ1-5|NA
TGTGCCAGCAGTGATCAGGGGGATAGCAATCAGCCCCAGCATTTT
CASSDQGDSNQPQHF
>13|TRBV6-5|NA|TRBJ2-5|NA
TGTGCCAGCAGTTTAGACGGAGGGGAGACCCAGTACTTC
CASSLDGGETQYF
>16|TRBV9|TRBD2|TRBJ2-1|NA
TGTGCCAGCAGTGGGTTAGCGGGAGGTCCTTCCAATGAGCAGTTCTTC
CASSGLAGGPSNEQFF
>16|TRBV9|NA|TRBJ2-2|NA
TGTGCCAGCAGCGTAGTAGGGGGGGTCATGGCCGGGGAGCTGTTTTTT
CASSVVGGVMAGELFF
>16|TRBV9|NA|TRBJ2-1|NA
TGTGCCAGCAGCGTAGTCGACTACAACTCCTACAATGAGCAGTTCTTC
CASSVVDYNSYNEQFF
>17|TRBV4-1|NA|TRBJ1-3|NA
TGCGCCAGCAGCCAAGAGGTCAGGGTGGACTCTGGAAACACCATATATTTT
CASSQEVRVDSGNTIYF
>15|TRBV6-6|TRBD1|TRBJ2-1|NA
TGTGCCAGCACCGCCACCGGGGACAGCTACAATGAGCAGTTCTTC
CASTATGDSYNEQFF
>14|TRBV5-4|NA|TRBJ2-7|NA
TGTGCCAGCAGCTCTAGGCAGGGGCAGTACGAGCAGTACTTC
CASSSRQGQYEQYF
>18|TRBV6-1|NA|TRBJ2-7|NA
TGTGCCAGCAGTGAAGCGCTCGGCAGGGTATTCCCCTCCGACGAGCAGTACTTC
CASSEALGRVFPSDEQYF
>12|TRBV7-3|TRBD1|TRBJ1-1|NA
TGTGCCAGCAGCTCCGGGACAGGGGCCGCTTTCTTT
CASSSGTGAAFF
>15|TRBV5-1|NA|TRBJ1-5|NA
TGCGCCAGCAGCTTTTCGGGACAAGCGAATCAGCCCCAGCATTTT
CASSFSGQANQPQHF
>15|TRBV28|NA|TRBJ2-2|NA
TGTGCCAGCAGCACCCTGCAGGGGAGTACCGGGGAGCTGTTTTTT
CASSTLQGSTGELFF
>15|TRBV7-9|TRBD2|TRBJ2-1|NA
TGTGCCAGCAGCCCACTAGCGGGAGTTGGATATGAGCAGTTCTTC
CASSPLAGVGYEQFF
>13|TRBV27|NA|TRBJ1-5|NA
TGTGCCAGCAGTTCTAGGCTGTTGCAGCCCCAGCATTTT
CASSSRLLQPQHF
>15|TRBV4-1|NA|TRBJ2-5|once
TGCGCCAGCAGCCAATCTAGAGCGGTCCAAGAGACCCAGTACTTC
CASSQSRAVQETQYF
>15|TRBV5-4|NA|TRBJ2-3|NA
TGTGCCAGCAGCGCCCGGTTCGCTAGCACAGATACGCAGTATTTT
CASSARFASTDTQYF
>14|TRBV27|NA|TRBJ1-1|NA
TGTGCCAGCAGTTTATCACGCAGGGGAGCCGAAGCTTTCTTT
CASSLSRRGAEAFF
>13|TRBV5-1|NA|TRBJ2-2|few
TGCGCCAGCAGCTTGGGGGGGCCCGGGGAGCTGTTTTTT
CASSLGGPGELFF
>17|TRBV4-1|NA|TRBJ2-1|NA
TGCGCCAGCAGCCAAGATCTCGACAGGCCCCTGTACAATGAGCAGTTCTTC
CASSQDLDRPLYNEQFF
>14|TRBV5-1|TRBD1|TRBJ2-2|NA
TGCGCCAGCAGCGGGGACAGGGGTACCGGGGAGCTGTTTTTT
CASSGDRGTGELFF
>14|TRBV19|TRBD1|TRBJ1-3|few
TGTGCCACCCGACAGGGGGCTAGTGGAAACACCATATATTTT
CATRQGASGNTIYF
>14|TRBV29-1|TRBD2|TRBJ2-3|NA
TGCAGCGTTGCGCGGACTAGCGGGGCAGATACGCAGTATTTT
CSVARTSGADTQYF
>14|TRBV2|TRBD1|TRBJ2-7|NA
TGTGCCAGCAGGGAAGACAGGGGGTCCTACGAGCAGTACTTC
CASREDRGSYEQYF
>16|TRBV4-1|TRBD1|TRBJ1-5|NA
TGCGCCAGCAGCGATGGGGGGACAGGCCGAAATCAGCCCCAGCATTTT
CASSDGGTGRNQPQHF
>18|TRBV21-1|NA|TRBJ2-7|NA
TGTGCCAGCAGCAAAGATGGGGCGCACCGGGACAGGGCCTACGAGCAGTACTTC
CASSKDGAHRDRAYEQYF
>15|TRBV5-1|NA|TRBJ1-5|NA
TGCGCCAGCAGCCCGGGGATGGAACCACCTCAGCCCCAGCATTTT
CASSPGMEPPQPQHF
>12|TRBV28|TRBD2|TRBJ2-1|NA
TGTGCCAGCAGGGGACTAGCGGGATTGCTGTTCTTC
CASRGLAGLLFF
>11|TRBV19|NA|TRBJ2-7|NA
TGTGCCAGTAGTGACGGACAGGAGCAGTACTTC
CASSDGQEQYF
>13|TRBV7-3|TRBD1|TRBJ1-2|NA
TGTGCCAGCAGCCTGACAGGGGGTCTTGGCTACACCTTC
CASSLTGGLGYTF
>15|TRBV5-8|TRBD2|TRBJ2-1|NA
TGTGCCAGCAGCTCTGGGACTAGCGGTTACAATGAGCAGTTCTTC
CASSSGTSGYNEQFF
>14|TRBV7-2|NA|TRBJ1-3|NA
TGTGCCAGCAGCTTACGGGGTACTGGAAACACCATATATTTT
CASSLRGTGNTIYF
>18|TRBV5-1|TRBD2|TRBJ2-7|NA
TGCGCCAGCAGCTTGGTGGGGACTAGCGGGAGTTATTCCTACGAGCAGTACTTC
CASSLVGTSGSYSYEQYF
>15|TRBV7-2|NA|TRBJ2-2|NA
TGTGCCAGCAGCTTAGTCGTGTGGGGGGCCGGGGAGCTGTTTTTT
CASSLVVWGAGELFF
>16|TRBV27|NA|TRBJ2-1|NA
TGTGCCAGCAGTTTAACTCTAGTCTCGCAAATCAATGAGCAGTTCTTC
CASSLTLVSQINEQFF
>13|TRBV29-1|NA|TRBJ2-7|NA
TGCAGCGTTGTGAGGGCGGACTCCTACGAGCAGTACTTC
CSVVRADSYEQYF
>15|TRBV5-1|TRBD2|TRBJ2-7|NA
TGCGCCAGCAGCGCGGGGGGTGGGATAGCCTACGAGCAGTACTTC
CASSAGGGIAYEQYF
>14|TRBV27|NA|TRBJ2-7|NA
TGTGCCAGCAGTTTCGGTCAGGGCTCCTACGAGCAGTACTTC
CASSFGQGSYEQYF
>15|TRBV6-5|NA|TRBJ1-4|few
TGTGCCAGCAAACACACAGCGGCGGTGAATGAAAAACTGTTTTTT
CASKHTAAVNEKLFF